A single sample gave rise to the 26 T cell receptor beta chains below, sequenced in a study of CD8+CD57+ T cells in acquired aplastic anemia. Genomic DNA templated the TCR beta VDJ and CDR3 profiling. One entry per CDR3 protein, called by TCRdb with MiXCR from the reads. The data contain about 190,000 distinct CDR3 sequences, about three fifths of them singletons. The sequenced sample was sorted CD4+, CD8+, or CD8+CD57+ T cells (not recorded which) from PBMCs. The receptors originated from a human donor with severe aplastic anemia or a healthy control (not recorded which).

This rearrangement joins TRBV25-1 to TRBJ1-1, with TRBD1 matching over 11 bases. CDR3 size: 15 residues. Germline V gene sequence: CDR1 MGHDK, CDR2 SYGVNS. The V segment lost 4 bases and the J segment 1 base; nucleotides outside the gene matches: 2. As DNA, the CDR3 is TGTGCCAGCAGTGGGGACAGGGGGACGAACACTGAAGCTTTCTTT. Translating it yields CASSGDRGTNTEAFF.

DNA for the CDR3: TGCAGTGGAGGCGGGAGTAGAGAGACCCAGTACTTC. The encoded protein is CSGGGSRETQYF. This sequence joins TRBV20-1 and TRBJ2-5; TRBD2 aligns across 7 bases. The CDR3 has 12 residues. The J segment lost 4 bases and the V segment lost 7 bases, leaving 6 bases of the junction unmatched. Germline V gene lookup returns CDR1 DFQATT and CDR2 SNEGSKA (reference sequence).

This clonotype showed up just a few times. The gene calls are TRBV2 and TRBJ2-2; TRBD1 matches at 7 bases. This CDR3 has 15 residues. J lost 0 bases, V lost 5 bases, and 3 bases had no gene match. Per germline, CDR1 SNHLY and CDR2 FYNNEI. DNA of the CDR3: TGTGCCAGCAGTAGGGACAGAGCGAACACCGGGGAGCTGTTTTTT. Protein sequence: CASSRDRANTGELFF. Full variable domain (rest looked up from reference TRBV2 and TRBJ2-2): EPEVTQTPSHQVTQMGQEVILRCVPISNHLYFYWYRQILGQKVEFLVSFYNNEISEKSEIFDDQFSVERPDGSNFTLKIRSTKLEDSAMYFCASSRDRANTGELFFGEGSRLTVL.

The V gene is TRBV12-3 or TRBV12-4, the J gene TRBJ2-5, with TRBD2 as a possible D gene (7 bases). V was shortened by 5 bases and J by 5 bases, with 24 bases between the two germline ends. The CDR3 spans 17 residues. The CDR3 here is CASSLNRASGGWETQYF. CDR3 in DNA: TGTGCCAGCAGTCTTAACAGGGCTAGCGGTGGTTGGGAGACCCAGTACTTC.

This chain connects TRBV24-1 to TRBJ2-7; perhaps D is TRBD1 or TRBD2 (5 bases each). Per germline, CDR1 KGHDR and CDR2 SFDVKD. CDR3 length: 14 amino acids. V lost 2 bases, J lost 3 bases, and 10 bases lay in between. The CDR3 region has the DNA TGTGCCACCAGTGATTCCTCGGGGCGCTACGAGCAGTACTTC. It yields the protein CATSDSSGRYEQYF.

The chain links TRBV20-1 to TRBJ1-2, with 8 bases matching TRBD1. The length of the CDR3 is 14 residues. The V gene's germline CDR1 is DFQATT and CDR2 SNEGSKA (reference sequence). The V and J ends lost 4 bases and 6 bases, in that order; junction bases with no gene match: 10. CDR3 protein: CSAKPMTGVHGYTF. The CDR3 DNA is TGCAGTGCTAAACCGATGACAGGGGTTCATGGCTACACCTTC.

This chain joins TRBV7-2 and TRBJ2-7, with D maybe TRBD2 (5 bases). Trimming removed 3 bases at V and 7 bases at J, with 13 bases between. The length of the CDR3 is 13 residues. From germline, CDR1 is SGHTA and CDR2 FQGNSA. CDR3 DNA: TGTGCCAGCAGCTTTGACCCGAGGAGGGAGCAGTACTTC. Its protein is CASSFDPRREQYF.

The V gene is TRBV7-9, the J gene TRBJ1-4; possibly TRBD1 for D (5 bases). The CDR3 runs 16 residues. Germline CDR1 reads SEHNR; CDR2 reads FQNEAQ (reference sequence). Trimming removed 4 bases at V and 1 base at J, with 13 bases between. In DNA form, the CDR3 reads TGTGCCAGCAGCTCTTTCCGGGACGGAACTAATGAAAAACTGTTTTTT. Residues: CASSSFRDGTNEKLFF.

In its sample, this clonotype was seen once. The rearrangement links TRBV2 to TRBJ1-6; the D is unclear. Trimming shortened V by 3 bases and J by 7 bases, and 7 bases separated the two germline ends. Germline CDR1 SNHLY, CDR2 FYNNEI. The length of the CDR3 is 13 residues. CDR3 sequence: CASSDLRNSPLHF. CDR3 in DNA: TGTGCCAGCAGTGATCTGAGAAATTCACCCCTCCACTTT.

The V and J genes are TRBV2 and TRBJ2-1, with D maybe TRBD2 (5 bases). The germline V gene encodes CDR1 SNHLY and CDR2 FYNNEI. With 2 bases removed from V and 9 bases from J, the gap between germline ends came to 11 bases. The CDR3 length is 13 residues. CDR3 amino acids: CASSEREIGEQFF. CDR3 bases: TGTGCCAGCAGTGAAAGGGAGATTGGTGAGCAGTTCTTC.

The chain couples TRBV5-1 to TRBJ1-6; the match to TRBD1 covers 7 bases. With V trimmed by 5 bases and J by 5 bases, 13 bases remained unmatched. The germline CDR1 and CDR2 sequences are SGHRS and YFSETQ. This CDR3 spans 17 amino acids. CDR3 nucleotide sequence: TGCGCCAGCAGTCTTACAGGACAGGTTGGGGATAATTCACCCCTCCACTTT. Translating it yields CASSLTGQVGDNSPLHF.

The chain recombines TRBV20-1 with TRBJ2-3, with 8 bases aligning to TRBD1. The CDR3 spans 15 residues. V shed 6 bases and J 2 bases; nucleotides not matched to a gene: 10. Germline V gene data show CDR1 as DFQATT and CDR2 as SNEGSKA (reference sequence). Here the CDR3 reads CSASGTGDLTDTQYF. The CDR3 DNA reads TGCAGTGCATCGGGGACAGGCGACCTCACAGATACGCAGTATTTT.

In its sample, this clonotype was seen many times. This sequence joins TRBV7-9 and TRBJ1-1, with unresolved D. Germline values: CDR1 SEHNR, CDR2 FQNEAQ (reference sequence). Trimming left V 2 bases short and J 0 bases short, with 7 bases between. The CDR3 runs to 14 residues. In DNA form, the CDR3 reads TGTGCCAGCAGCTTAAACAGTTTGAACACTGAAGCTTTCTTT. Its protein is CASSLNSLNTEAFF.

There are many counts of this clonotype. The chain recombines TRBV19 with TRBJ1-5, with a possible D match to TRBD1 (5 bases). Looked up from germline, CDR1 is LNHDA and CDR2 is SQIVND (reference sequence). The CDR3 is made up of 15 amino acids. The V and J ends lost 3 bases and 4 bases respectively, with 13 bases between them. The CDR3 region has the DNA TGTGCCAGTAGTATCTCTGGGGCGGGAAATCAGCCCCAGCATTTT. Translating it yields CASSISGAGNQPQHF.

This chain links TRBV12-3 or TRBV12-4 with TRBJ1-1; D unclear. The CDR3 contains 14 residues. The V gene lost 6 bases and the J gene lost 6 bases, with 17 bases spanning the gap. The CDR3 spells CASRTPGVLAEAFF. The CDR3 coding sequence is TGTGCCAGCAGAACGCCGGGAGTATTAGCTGAAGCTTTCTTT.

The J gene is TRBJ1-1, the V gene TRBV7-9, with a weak D call TRBD1 (5 bases). The CDR3 runs to 15 residues. The germline gives CDR1 SEHNR, CDR2 FQNEAQ (reference sequence). V lost 0 bases and J lost 6, with 14 bases in between. This CDR3 is CASSLAHLGGAEAFF. CDR3 nucleotide sequence: TGTGCCAGCAGCTTAGCGCATTTGGGGGGGGCTGAAGCTTTCTTT.

This chain connects TRBV20-1 to TRBJ2-3; a possible D gene is TRBD2 (6 bases). The CDR3 length is 14 residues. Trimming pared 6 bases from V and 4 bases from J, leaving 17 bases between. Germline loops: CDR1 DFQATT, CDR2 SNEGSKA (reference sequence). CDR3: CSALGGAGSDTQYF. The DNA of the CDR3 is TGCAGTGCCTTAGGAGGGGCCGGGTCAGATACGCAGTATTTT.

This clonotype appeared many times. An end of the junction differs from the germline gene, which may be a read error. The chain combines TRBV9 with TRBJ1-4; D perhaps matches TRBD1 (5 bases). The length of the CDR3 is 13 residues. The germline gives CDR1 SGDLS, CDR2 YYNGEE. The CDR3 sequence: CANSPDSNEKLFF. The DNA of the CDR3 is TGTGCCAACAGCCCCGACAGTAATGAAAAACTGTTTTTT.

The chain couples TRBV7-8 to TRBJ2-7, with 7 bases lining up with TRBD2. This CDR3 is 14 amino acids long. J was trimmed by 2 bases and V by 5 bases; bases with no gene match: 6. Germline V CDR1 and CDR2: SGHVS, FQNEAQ. Here the CDR3 DNA reads TGTGCCAGCAGCCCTAGACTAGCTGCCTACGAGCAGTACTTC. Residues: CASSPRLAAYEQYF. Combining the CDR3 with reference TRBV7-8 and TRBJ2-7 gives the whole variable domain GAGVSQSPRYKVAKRGQDVALRCDPISGHVSLFWYQQALGQGPEFLTYFQNEAQLDKSGLPSDRFFAERPEGSVSTLKIQRTQQEDSAVYLCASSPRLAAYEQYFGPGTRLTVT.

This rearrangement joins TRBV7-8 to TRBJ2-1; possibly TRBD2 for D (5 bases). The CDR3 spans 14 residues. V lost 5 bases, J lost 4 bases, and 12 bases lay in between. Germline lookup yields CDR1 SGHVS and CDR2 FQNEAQ. CDR3 coding DNA: TGTGCCAGCAGCGGGAGAGGGATGTACAATGAGCAGTTCTTC. Its protein product is CASSGRGMYNEQFF.

The chain uses TRBV2 and TRBJ2-1; 11 bases are shared with TRBD2. Germline CDR1 and CDR2: SNHLY and FYNNEI. This CDR3 contains 17 residues. V lost 4 bases, J lost 4 bases, and 9 bases stayed unmatched. The CDR3 nucleotides read TGTGCCAGCAGTGCTAGACCGGGACTAGCGGCGTACAATGAGCAGTTCTTC. It specifies CASSARPGLAAYNEQFF. Supplemented by reference TRBV2 and TRBJ2-1, the full variable domain reads EPEVTQTPSHQVTQMGQEVILRCVPISNHLYFYWYRQILGQKVEFLVSFYNNEISEKSEIFDDQFSVERPDGSNFTLKIRSTKLEDSAMYFCASSARPGLAAYNEQFFGPGTRLTVL.

V usage is TRBV4-2 and J usage is TRBJ2-3, with 9 nucleotides matching TRBD1. Germline CDR1 LGHNA, CDR2 YNFKEQ. The CDR3 runs to 16 residues. V lost 0 bases to trimming and J lost 4 bases; unmatched junction nucleotides: 5. The CDR3 DNA reads TGTGCCAGCAGCCAAGACTCGACAGGGGGGCCAGATACGCAGTATTTT. Its protein is CASSQDSTGGPDTQYF.

This clonotype was observed at least ten times. The rearrangement links TRBV9 to TRBJ1-5; D remains ambiguous. The V gene's germline CDR1 is SGDLS and CDR2 YYNGEE. The CDR3 sequence is 13 residues long. V gave up 4 bases and J gave up 4 bases, with 9 bases separating them. DNA for the CDR3: TGTGCCAGCAGCCCGGACGGGAATCAGCCCCAGCATTTT. This translates into CASSPDGNQPQHF.

This clonotype was counted at least ten times. The chain links TRBV24-1 to TRBJ1-5; D is ambiguous. Germline lookup yields CDR1 KGHDR and CDR2 SFDVKD. Trimming cost V 4 bases and J 9 bases, with 21 bases left between them. This CDR3 region has 16 residues. CDR3 amino acids: CATSDHPSPAVSPQHF. Written as DNA, the CDR3 is TGTGCCACCAGTGACCATCCAAGCCCCGCGGTATCGCCCCAGCATTTT.

The CDR3 region is CATSRAFRGWDEQFF. CDR3 DNA: TGTGCCACCAGCAGAGCTTTCAGGGGCTGGGATGAGCAGTTCTTC. The genes are TRBV15 and TRBJ2-1, with a possible D match to TRBD1 (6 bases). Germline assignment: CDR1 LNHNV and CDR2 YYDKDF (reference sequence). CDR3 length: 15 residues. Trimming cost V 1 base and J 8 bases, with 15 bases left between them.

The chain uses TRBV20-1 and TRBJ1-1, with D possibly TRBD1 on 6 matching bases. Germline V lookup: CDR1 DFQATT, CDR2 SNEGSKA (reference sequence). V shed 2 bases and J shed 3 bases, with 13 bases lying between them. This CDR3 has 14 amino acids. The CDR3 coding sequence is TGCAGTGCTAGAAGGTTGGGGGGGCACACTGAAGCTTTCTTT. Residues: CSARRLGGHTEAFF.